This TCR beta chain was recorded in a study of blood T cell repertoires in COVID-19. CDR1 is SGHVS and CDR2 is FQNEAQ in the germline V gene. CDR3 length: 15 amino acids. V lost 5 bases and J lost 1, with 11 bases in between. This clone was seen only once. The protocol was immunoSEQ multiplex PCR, while the TCRdb copy is restricted to in-frame clones and leaves out a portion. The table includes over 150,000 clones, roughly 80% detected once. The rearrangement uses TRBV7-8 and TRBJ2-2; D unresolved. The TCR originated in a human donor in a cohort sampled during active COVID-19. Input material: peripheral blood. The CDR3 is CASSPIRRNTGELFF. In DNA, the CDR3 is TGTGCCAGCAGCCCGATACGGAGGAACACCGGGGAGCTGTTTTTT.